The subject of this entry is one T cell receptor (beta chain). Its specificity is not known. The PCR made use of 60 Vbeta and 13 Jbeta primers. The table came from immunoSEQ multiplex PCR; TCRdb's copy has only in-frame clones and leaves some out. The data contain hundreds of thousands of clones, about 80% of them singletons. Per the germline V gene, CDR1 is SGHRS and CDR2 is YFSETQ. V was pared by 2 bases and J by 10 bases, with 12 bases of the junction left unmatched. This CDR3 spans 16 amino acids. The data stem from a study of cytomegalovirus exposure and HLA in healthy donors. The study, taken as a whole, reports: Later analysis identified several of the most significant clusters that appeared linked to common viral pathogens.

The specimen was PBMCs. The receptor was isolated from a male donor in good health and CMV-seronegative. The chain is built from TRBV5-1 and TRBJ2-5; TRBD2 aligns across 12 bases. CDR3 amino acids: CASSFGLAGRTGDQYF. The CDR3 region has the DNA TGCGCCAGCAGCTTTGGACTAGCGGGGCGGACGGGGGACCAGTACTTC.